Presented here are 14 T cell receptor beta chains from one specimen sequenced in a study of Graves' ophthalmopathy and Graves' hyperthyroidism. Amplified material comprised TCR beta CDR3 regions derived from RNA transcripts. RT-PCR with HTBI primers came first, then second-round multiplex PCR. TCRdb independently ran MiXCR on the multiplex PCR reads; one entry per CDR3 protein. The data show about 660,000 distinct CDR3 sequences, with over 40% seen just once and more than 2.5% held by the top ten. The sample was peripheral blood. These receptors were obtained from an adult man with Graves' ophthalmopathy.

This clonotype was counted ten times or more. The chain links TRBV7-9 to TRBJ1-2; D possibly corresponds to TRBD1 (5 bases). V shed 2 bases and J shed 2 bases, with 12 bases lying between them. The CDR3 has 15 amino acids. From germline, CDR1 is SEHNR and CDR2 FQNEAQ (reference sequence). The CDR3 region is CASSLTVGLNYGYTF. CDR3 bases: TGTGCCAGCAGCTTAACGGTGGGACTCAACTATGGCTACACCTTC. The full variable domain, its missing parts supplied by reference TRBV7-9 and TRBJ1-2, is DTGVSQNPRHKITKRGQNVTFRCDPISEHNRLYWYRQTLGQGPEFLTYFQNEAQLEKSRLLSDRFSAERPKGSFSTLEIQRTEQGDSAMYLCASSLTVGLNYGYTFGSGTRLTVV.

V and J are TRBV11-2 and TRBJ2-7; 8 bases line up with TRBD1. J lost 6 bases, V lost 0 bases, and 7 bases had no gene match. Germline lookup yields CDR1 SGHAT and CDR2 FQNNGV. The CDR3 has 15 amino acids. The CDR3 loop reads CASSLDTGGAGEQYF. In nucleotides, the CDR3 is TGTGCCAGCAGCTTAGATACAGGGGGAGCAGGCGAGCAGTACTTC.

This clonotype appeared many times. V gene TRBV4-1 combines with J gene TRBJ1-1; tentative D call: TRBD1 (6 bases). Trimming removed 3 bases from V and 3 bases from J, with 17 bases in between. The CDR3 loop spans 16 amino acids. Germline V CDR1 and CDR2: MGHRA, YSYEKL. The CDR3 DNA reads as TGCGCCAGCAGCCACGGGGGCGGGGCCGAGGACACTGAAGCTTTCTTT. Residues: CASSHGGGAEDTEAFF.

This chain uses TRBV6-6 with TRBJ1-1, with D perhaps TRBD1 (5 bases). The CDR3 is 16 amino acids. The ends were cut back, 0 bases at V and 3 bases at J, with 14 bases in the middle. CDR1 is MNHNY, CDR2 SVGAGI, per germline (reference sequence). CDR3 DNA sequence: TGTGCCAGCAGTTACTCACCGCATAGAGGGGACACTGAAGCTTTCTTT. Amino acids: CASSYSPHRGDTEAFF.

The chain is built from TRBV15 and TRBJ1-5, with D hard to call. CDR1 is LNHNV and CDR2 is YYDKDF in the germline V gene (reference sequence). Trimming shortened V by 5 bases and J by 11 bases, and 22 bases separated the two germline ends. This CDR3 is 15 amino acids long. This CDR3 is CATSPTSGSSETQHF. The CDR3 DNA reads TGTGCCACCAGCCCCACTAGCGGGAGTAGTGAGACCCAGCATTTT.

A word on this clonotype: Germline and junction disagree at one end, which may indicate a read error. The chain links TRBV7-9 to TRBJ1-2; TRBD1 aligns across 12 bases. This CDR3 spans 19 amino acids. CDR1 is SEHNR and CDR2 is FQNEAQ in the germline V gene (reference sequence). In DNA, the CDR3 is TGCGCCAGCAGCCAAGTAATACCGGGACAGGGGGCTGCGGACTATGGCTACACCTTC. It translates to CASSQVIPGQGAADYGYTF.

V is TRBV11-2 and J is TRBJ2-1; 11 bases agree with TRBD2. The germline V gene has CDR1 SGHAT and CDR2 FQNNGV. V dropped 3 bases and J dropped 5; count of bases not matched to a gene: 0. The CDR3 sequence is 14 residues long. The CDR3 is CASSLTSGNNEQFF. The DNA for the CDR3 is TGTGCCAGCAGCTTGACTAGCGGGAACAATGAGCAGTTCTTC.

In this sample, this clonotype turned up once. The chain combines TRBV19 with TRBJ2-2; 7 bases map to TRBD1. The CDR3 extends over 13 amino acids. Germline CDR1 is LNHDA and CDR2 is SQIVND (reference sequence). J lost 7 bases, V lost 7 bases, and 6 bases had no gene match. The CDR3 nucleotides are TGTGCCAGTAACTCGCAGGGGGTCGGGGAGCTGTTTTTT. It codes for CASNSQGVGELFF.

Comments on this clonotype: Being one base from a much bigger clone, this may be a read error. V is TRBV2 and J is TRBJ2-2; D not certain. CDR3 length: 14 residues. The V gene lost 3 bases and the J gene lost 4 bases, with 9 bases spanning the gap. Germline V gene lookup returns CDR1 SNHLY and CDR2 FYNNEI. As DNA, the CDR3 is TGTGCCAGCAGTGATTTTCCTAGCACCGGGGAGCTGTTTTTT. Protein: CASSDFPSTGELFF.

Notes on this clonotype: Given a much more abundant clone one base away, this may be a read error. The CDR3 DNA follows: TGTACCAGCAGCTTAGCCCCAGGGCCCAACTATGGCTACACCTTC. This codes for CTSSLAPGPNYGYTF. V is TRBV7-2 and J is TRBJ1-2; TRBD1 might be the D (5 bases). V gave up 0 bases and J gave up 2 bases, with 10 bases separating them. This CDR3 has 15 residues. Germline values: CDR1 SGHTA, CDR2 FQGNSA.

On this clonotype: One base away lies a much larger clone, so this may be a sequencing read error. This chain joins TRBV19 and TRBJ1-6; D is undetermined. Germline lookup yields CDR1 LNHDA and CDR2 SQIVND (reference sequence). The CDR3 spans 13 residues. The V end lost 10 bases, the J end lost 7 bases, and 14 bases lay between the germline ends. CDR3 amino acids: CATEVTQNSPLHF. CDR3 nucleotide sequence: TGTGCCACCGAGGTAACACAGAATTCACCCCTCCACTTT.

About this clonotype: This may be a read error: a much more frequent sequence differs by one nucleotide. The missing conserved phenylalanine or tryptophan at the end of this CDR3 makes a read error likely. The gene calls are TRBV5-1 and TRBJ2-7; TRBD1 aligns across 7 bases. This CDR3 contains 15 residues. V lost 1 base to trimming and J lost 0 bases; unmatched junction nucleotides: 4. Germline values: CDR1 SGHRS, CDR2 YFSETQ. CDR3 in amino acids: CASSLSRGYSYEQYC. The CDR3, as DNA: TGCGCCAGCAGCTTGAGCAGGGGGTACTCCTACGAGCAGTACTGC.

This clonotype was detected ten times or more. The chain carries TRBV12-3 or TRBV12-4 and TRBJ1-6, with a weak D call TRBD1 (6 bases). CDR3 size: 16 residues. V lost 3 bases, J lost 7 bases, and 16 bases lay in between. The DNA of the CDR3 is TGTGCCAGCAGTTTTCCGCCGGGGGCGCGAAATTCACCCCTCCACTTT. Translated, it gives CASSFPPGARNSPLHF.

The V gene is TRBV6-5, the J gene TRBJ2-5, with a weak D call TRBD2 (6 bases). The CDR3 totals 17 residues. CDR1 MNHEY and CDR2 SVGAGI come from the germline V gene. Trimming cost V 0 bases and J 3 bases, with 17 bases left between them. Here the CDR3 reads CASSYSGRGRRKETQYF. The CDR3 nucleotides read TGTGCCAGCAGTTACTCGGGCCGGGGGAGGAGGAAAGAGACCCAGTACTTC.